Each of the 22 T cell receptor beta chains below was sequenced from the same sample in a study of cytomegalovirus exposure and HLA in healthy donors. PCR used 60 Vbeta primers and 13 Jbeta primers. Assay used: immunoSEQ multiplex PCR; TCRdb lists only in-frame clones, some missing. The data hold roughly 100,000 clones, with roughly 80% observed a single time. Sequencing used PBMCs. These receptors originate from a man aged 25-45 years in good health and CMV-seropositive.

This clone was counted a single time. The rearrangement joins TRBV5-1 to TRBJ2-1; a possible D gene is TRBD1 (6 bases). The CDR3 has 15 amino acids. CDR1 and CDR2 (germline): SGHRS, YFSETQ. Trimming cost V 3 bases and J 7 bases, with 17 bases left between them. The CDR3 protein is CASSSIIGRGNEQFF. CDR3 coding DNA: TGCGCCAGCAGCTCGATAATAGGCAGGGGAAATGAGCAGTTCTTC.

This clone has more than one count but fewer than ten. The CDR3 is CASSRWLGGTDTQYF. CDR3 sequence (DNA): TGTGCCAGCAGCCGGTGGTTGGGCGGCACAGATACGCAGTATTTT. The genes are TRBV5-6 and TRBJ2-3; D call uncertain. Germline V gene sequence: CDR1 SGHDT, CDR2 YYEEEE. This CDR3 comprises 15 residues. The germline V and J ends were trimmed by 4 bases and 1 base, with 13 bases remaining between them.

The chain joins TRBV5-5 to TRBJ2-1; a weak D match, TRBD2 (6 bases). V lost 2 bases and J lost 0, with 12 bases in between. The germline V gene encodes CDR1 SGHKS and CDR2 YYEKEE (reference sequence). This CDR3 has 16 amino acids. This CDR3 reads CASSFRDFSSYNEQFF. Written as DNA, the CDR3 is TGTGCCAGCAGCTTTCGGGACTTTAGCTCCTACAATGAGCAGTTCTTC.

The rearrangement links TRBV5-5 to TRBJ2-7; weak D call: TRBD1 (6 bases). There are 15 residues in the CDR3. Trimming cost V 4 bases and J 3 bases, with 17 bases left between them. Germline CDR1 SGHKS, CDR2 YYEKEE (reference sequence). The CDR3: CASSPHVGAGYEQYF. The CDR3, as DNA: TGTGCCAGCAGCCCTCATGTGGGGGCAGGCTACGAGCAGTACTTC.

The genes are TRBV6-5 and TRBJ1-2; TRBD1 aligns across 8 bases. This CDR3 comprises 15 residues. CDR1 MNHEY and CDR2 SVGAGI come from the germline V gene. V lost 4 bases and J lost 3; bases outside the gene matches: 7. This chain's CDR3 is CASSSSGGADYGYTF. For the CDR3, the DNA is TGTGCCAGCAGTTCATCAGGGGGCGCGGACTATGGCTACACCTTC.

Only one count was recorded for this clone. The CDR3: CASSLAGGSTDTQYF. The CDR3 DNA is TGTGCCAGCAGCTTAGCTGGCGGGAGTACAGATACGCAGTATTTT. The chain uses TRBV7-6 and TRBJ2-3; 7 bases align to TRBD2. V gave up 0 bases and J gave up 3 bases; unmatched junction bases: 3. CDR3 length equals 15 residues. CDR1 and CDR2 from the germline V gene are SGHVS and FNYEAQ.

This chain connects TRBV6-5 to TRBJ2-7; weak D call: TRBD2 (5 bases). This CDR3 spans 14 amino acids. Trimming removed 3 bases at V and 5 bases at J, with 14 bases between. CDR1 is MNHEY and CDR2 is SVGAGI in the germline V gene. CDR3 coding DNA: TGTGCCAGCAGTTATCAGTCCGCCGGGGACGAGCAGTACTTC. Translated, it gives CASSYQSAGDEQYF.

The J gene is TRBJ2-7, the V gene TRBV6-5; 7 bases match TRBD1. J lost 0 bases, V lost 5 bases, and 4 bases had no gene match. Germline lookup yields CDR1 MNHEY and CDR2 SVGAGI. CDR3 size: 14 residues. CDR3 sequence reads: CASSGTESSYEQYF. The CDR3 DNA sequence: TGTGCCAGCAGTGGGACAGAGAGCTCCTACGAGCAGTACTTC.

The V call is TRBV30, the J call TRBJ2-5, with TRBD1 identical over 7 bases. TRBJ2-7 explains the end of the DNA better; the J call may be wrong. The CDR3 consists of 10 residues. Germline V gene data show CDR1 as GTSNPN and CDR2 as SVGIG (reference sequence). Here the CDR3 reads CALQGNEQYF. CDR3 bases: TGTGCATTACAGGGGAACGAGCAGTACTTC.

This clone showed up just once. V is TRBV6-5 and J is TRBJ1-1; TRBD1 agrees at 9 bases. The CDR3 is made up of 14 amino acids. J was trimmed by 4 bases and V by 2 bases; bases with no gene match: 2. Germline loops: CDR1 MNHEY, CDR2 SVGAGI. The CDR3 here is CASSYPGQGTEAFF. The DNA of the CDR3 is TGTGCCAGCAGTTACCCGGGACAGGGCACTGAAGCTTTCTTT.

The chain combines TRBV27 with TRBJ1-5, with D perhaps matching TRBD1 (6 bases). This CDR3 contains 14 residues. CDR1 and CDR2 (germline): MNHEY, SMNVEV (reference sequence). V lost 6 bases and J lost 8, with 17 bases in between. CDR3 in DNA: TGTGCCAGCAGGCCTGAAAGAAGGGGGAAGCCCCAGCATTTT. It is translated as CASRPERRGKPQHF.

This clone showed up just a few times. The CDR3 coding sequence is TGTGCCAGCAGCTCCCTCGGGACAGCCACAGATACGCAGTATTTT. Its translation is CASSSLGTATDTQYF. The chain carries TRBV5-8 and TRBJ2-3; 7 nucleotides align to TRBD1. Unmatched junction bases numbered 6, after V lost 3 bases and J lost 2 bases. This CDR3 is built from 15 residues. Germline V CDR1 and CDR2: SGHTS, YDEGEE. The whole variable domain, remainder taken from reference TRBV5-8 and TRBJ2-3, is EAGVTQSPTHLIKTRGQQATLRCSPISGHTSVYWYQQALGLGLQFLLWYDEGEERNRGNFPPRFSGRQFPNYSSELNVNALELEDSALYLCASSSLGTATDTQYFGPGTRLTVL.

The chain uses TRBV30 and TRBJ1-4, with D perhaps TRBD1 (5 bases). From germline, CDR1 is GTSNPN and CDR2 SVGIG (reference sequence). The CDR3 spans 19 residues. V dropped 2 bases and J dropped 6 bases, with 28 bases sitting between them. The CDR3 reads CAWSPNFPGNPGVDEKLFF. CDR3 DNA: TGTGCCTGGAGTCCCAACTTTCCCGGGAACCCGGGGGTAGATGAAAAACTGTTTTTT.

The chain has TRBV28 and TRBJ2-7, with TRBD1 identical over 11 bases. CDR3 length: 14 residues. Unmatched junction bases numbered 2, after V lost 5 bases and J lost 2 bases. Per germline, CDR1 MDHEN and CDR2 SYDVKM. CDR3 protein: CASSRTGGPYEQYF. The CDR3 nucleotides are TGTGCCAGCAGTCGGACAGGGGGCCCCTACGAGCAGTACTTC.

The V and J genes are TRBV9 and TRBJ1-2; 7 bases line up with TRBD1. Per germline, CDR1 SGDLS and CDR2 YYNGEE. J lost 8 bases, V lost 0 bases, and 10 bases had no gene match. The CDR3 is 15 amino acids. CDR3 in amino acids: CASSVGDRDRGGYTF. In DNA form, the CDR3 reads TGTGCCAGCAGCGTAGGGGATCGGGACAGAGGGGGCTACACCTTC.

The chain links TRBV15 to TRBJ2-5; 11 bases fit TRBD2. Germline V gene lookup returns CDR1 LNHNV and CDR2 YYDKDF (reference sequence). CDR3 length: 15 amino acids. The V segment lost 4 bases and the J segment 0 bases; nucleotides outside the gene matches: 1. The CDR3 reads CATSTGLADQETQYF. The CDR3 DNA is TGTGCCACCAGCACGGGACTAGCGGACCAAGAGACCCAGTACTTC.

The chain combines TRBV4-1 with TRBJ1-2; possibly TRBD1 for D (6 bases). V lost 0 bases and J lost 7, with 15 bases in between. Germline values: CDR1 MGHRA, CDR2 YSYEKL. The CDR3 sequence is 15 residues long. DNA for the CDR3: TGCGCCAGCAGCCAAGATGGGGGGGGCTGGAGTGGCTACACCTTC. It translates to CASSQDGGGWSGYTF.

The rearrangement links TRBV13 to TRBJ1-4, with D perhaps matching TRBD1 (5 bases). The CDR3 is 15 amino acids. Trimming removed 2 bases from V and 5 bases from J, with 12 bases in between. Germline V gene lookup returns CDR1 PRHDT and CDR2 FYEKMQ (reference sequence). CDR3 in amino acids: CASSLNSGGNEKLFF. The CDR3 DNA reads as TGTGCCAGCAGCTTAAATTCGGGGGGGAATGAAAAACTGTTTTTT.

The rearrangement uses TRBV11-2 and TRBJ2-1; 7 bases align to TRBD1. J lost 8 bases, V lost 4 bases, and 14 bases had no gene match. Germline CDR1 reads SGHAT; CDR2 reads FQNNGV. The CDR3 consists of 16 residues. CDR3: CASSSRQGRERDEQFF. CDR3 nucleotide sequence: TGTGCCAGCAGCTCCAGACAGGGAAGGGAAAGAGATGAGCAGTTCTTC.

The chain couples TRBV11-1 to TRBJ2-7, with 11 bases aligning to TRBD2. Germline values: CDR1 SGHAT, CDR2 FQDESV (reference sequence). With V trimmed by 5 bases and J by 3 bases, 3 bases remained unmatched. The CDR3 is 14 residues long. This CDR3 reads CASSITSGSYEQYF. The CDR3, as DNA: TGTGCCAGCAGCATCACTAGCGGGAGCTACGAGCAGTACTTC.

The CDR3 spells CASSDREGETQYF. Written as DNA, the CDR3 is TGTGCCAGCAGTGACCGGGAAGGAGAGACCCAGTACTTC. The chain links TRBV2 to TRBJ2-5; tentatively, D is TRBD2 (5 bases). Germline lookup yields CDR1 SNHLY and CDR2 FYNNEI. The V end was cut by 3 bases, the J end by 4 bases, with 9 bases between. The CDR3 consists of 13 residues.

The chain has TRBV28 and TRBJ1-5; 8 nucleotides agree with TRBD1. Germline CDR1 MDHEN, CDR2 SYDVKM. This CDR3 is built from 16 residues. J was trimmed by 2 bases and V by 7 bases; bases with no gene match: 10. CDR3 sequence: CASTQGAGGGNQPQHF. The CDR3 nucleotides read TGTGCCAGCACCCAGGGGGCAGGGGGCGGCAATCAGCCCCAGCATTTT.